This passage covers 8 T cell receptor beta chains from one sample sequenced in a study of technical replicates of blood from several donors. Using immunoSEQ multiplex PCR, the repertoire was profiled, and TCRdb retains in-frame clones only, with some absent. The sample carries approximately 80,000 clones, 90% to 95% recorded once. Sequencing was carried out using T cells isolated from PBMCs. The receptor set was obtained from a human donor in good health.

This sequence joins TRBV4-1 and TRBJ1-2; D is ambiguous. The V end lost 1 base, the J end lost 4 bases, and 10 bases lay between the germline ends. Germline CDR1 reads MGHRA; CDR2 reads YSYEKL. CDR3 length equals 14 residues. CDR3 sequence: CASSQGFFSYGYTF. The CDR3 DNA is TGCGCCAGCAGCCAAGGTTTCTTTAGCTATGGCTACACCTTC.

The chain employs TRBV5-6 and TRBJ1-1; TRBD1 matches 10 bases. The germline V gene encodes CDR1 SGHDT and CDR2 YYEEEE. The CDR3 sequence is 17 residues long. The V and J ends lost 4 bases and 0 bases, in that order; junction bases with no gene match: 9. The DNA for the CDR3 is TGTGCCAGCAGCGACAGGGGGCGTATGATACTGAACACTGAAGCTTTCTTT. Translated, it gives CASSDRGRMILNTEAFF.

V and J are TRBV6-5 and TRBJ2-7; 7 bases are a match to TRBD1. Germline CDR1 MNHEY, CDR2 SVGAGI. CDR3 size: 15 residues. The trim removed 4 bases at V and 6 bases at J, leaving 12 bases unmatched. The CDR3 region is CASSSVDRALSEQYF. The CDR3, as DNA: TGTGCCAGCAGTTCCGTTGACAGGGCGCTCAGCGAGCAGTACTTC.

V is TRBV28 and J is TRBJ2-7, with 7 bases lining up with TRBD1. J gave up 0 bases and V 6 bases, and 8 bases lay outside the gene matches. Germline loops: CDR1 MDHEN, CDR2 SYDVKM. This CDR3 comprises 15 residues. The chain's CDR3 is CASRSQGSSSYEQYF. In nucleotides, the CDR3 is TGTGCCAGCAGATCACAGGGGTCGAGCTCCTACGAGCAGTACTTC.

V is TRBV11-2 and J is TRBJ2-3; 10 bases line up with TRBD2. Trimming cost V 5 bases and J 3 bases; bases outside gene matches: 8. This CDR3 has 16 residues. The germline CDR1 and CDR2 sequences are SGHAT and FQNNGV. CDR3: CASSTRSGGYTDTQYF. In DNA, the CDR3 is TGTGCCAGCAGCACCCGTAGCGGGGGGTATACAGATACGCAGTATTTT.

The J gene is TRBJ2-7, the V gene TRBV18, with TRBD2 as a possible D gene (6 bases). V dropped 3 bases and J dropped 6 bases, with 18 bases sitting between them. CDR1 and CDR2 (germline): KGHSH, LQKENI. The CDR3 contains 15 residues. This chain's CDR3 is CASSPQGGGLSEQYF. Here the CDR3 DNA reads TGTGCCAGCTCACCGCAGGGAGGAGGGCTCTCCGAGCAGTACTTC.

The V and J genes are TRBV6-5 and TRBJ2-1; 8 bases fit TRBD2. V was clipped by 5 bases and J by 4 bases; unmatched bases: 7. The germline V gene has CDR1 MNHEY and CDR2 SVGAGI. This CDR3 is 15 amino acids long. CDR3: CASSIKAGVYNEQFF. The CDR3 DNA follows: TGTGCCAGCAGTATAAAAGCGGGAGTTTACAATGAGCAGTTCTTC.

The chain uses TRBV5-1 and TRBJ1-1, with a possible D match to TRBD1 (5 bases). The CDR3 is 14 amino acids. V dropped 4 bases and J dropped 4 bases, with 14 bases sitting between them. Germline assignment: CDR1 SGHRS and CDR2 YFSETQ. CDR3 DNA sequence: TGCGCCAGCAGCCTGCGGGGGGAGGTCACTGAAGCTTTCTTT. Protein product: CASSLRGEVTEAFF.